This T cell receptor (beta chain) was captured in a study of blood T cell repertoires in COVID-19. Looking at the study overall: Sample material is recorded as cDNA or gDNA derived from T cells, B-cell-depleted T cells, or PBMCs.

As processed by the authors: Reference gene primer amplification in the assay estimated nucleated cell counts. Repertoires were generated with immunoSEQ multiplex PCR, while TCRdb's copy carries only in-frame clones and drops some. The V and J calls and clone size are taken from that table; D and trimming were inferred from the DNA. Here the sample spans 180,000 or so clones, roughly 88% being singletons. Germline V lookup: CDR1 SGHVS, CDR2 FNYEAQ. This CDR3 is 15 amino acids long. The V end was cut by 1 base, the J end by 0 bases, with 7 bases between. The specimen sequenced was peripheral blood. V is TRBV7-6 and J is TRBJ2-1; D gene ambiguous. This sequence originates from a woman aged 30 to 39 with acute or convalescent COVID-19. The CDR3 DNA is TGTGCCAGCAGCTTAGAATCTCCCTCCTACAATGAGCAGTTCTTC. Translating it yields CASSLESPSYNEQFF.